The rows below give T cell receptor beta chains drawn from one sample of a study of blood T cell repertoires in COVID-19. Libraries were prepared by immunoSEQ multiplex PCR; TCRdb keeps only in-frame clonotypes and omits some of them. Here the sample spans over 60,000 clones, under 85% being singletons. Sequencing was performed on peripheral blood. The receptor set was obtained from a man aged 60 to 69 with COVID-19, enrolled during active disease. Both conserved end residues are part of each CDR3. Each record gives: CDR3 DNA, CDR3 protein, J gene, CDR3 length, D gene, V gene, clone size. The D gene is left open where the match is weak. Clone size appears in some rows only: once, few, many, or a class for an expanded clone.

cdr3_nt: TGTGCCAGCTCACCAAAAGCGGGCTACACCTTC
cdr3_aa: CASSPKAGYTF
j_call: TRBJ1-2
cdr3_length: 11
d_call: -
v_call: TRBV18
clone_size: -

cdr3_nt: TGCAGCATCCGGGACGCTCTAGTAGCGGGAGGGCCCTCCGGGGAGCTGTTTTTT
cdr3_aa: CSIRDALVAGGPSGELFF
j_call: TRBJ2-2
cdr3_length: 18
d_call: TRBD2
v_call: TRBV29-1
clone_size: -

cdr3_nt: TGTGCCAGCAGCTTAGGACACGGGTTTGAAGCTTTCTTT
cdr3_aa: CASSLGHGFEAFF
j_call: TRBJ1-1
cdr3_length: 13
d_call: -
v_call: TRBV5-6
clone_size: -

cdr3_nt: TGTGCCAGCGGGGGGGGTGGTACCTACAATGAGCAGTTCTTC
cdr3_aa: CASGGGGTYNEQFF
j_call: TRBJ2-1
cdr3_length: 14
d_call: TRBD2
v_call: TRBV6-5
clone_size: -

cdr3_nt: TGTGCCAGCAGTCCACTAGCGGCGGGCTACAATGAGCAGTTCTTC
cdr3_aa: CASSPLAAGYNEQFF
j_call: TRBJ2-1
cdr3_length: 15
d_call: TRBD2
v_call: TRBV2
clone_size: few

cdr3_nt: TGTGCCAGCAGTCCAAGTCCCGGGACTAGTTTGAGGCCCTACGAGCAGTACTTC
cdr3_aa: CASSPSPGTSLRPYEQYF
j_call: TRBJ2-7
cdr3_length: 18
d_call: TRBD2
v_call: TRBV3-1/TRBV3-2
clone_size: -

cdr3_nt: TGTGCCAGCAGCCAAGTGGGGACAGAAGTTGCTAACTATGGCTACACCTTC
cdr3_aa: CASSQVGTEVANYGYTF
j_call: TRBJ1-2
cdr3_length: 17
d_call: TRBD1
v_call: TRBV14
clone_size: once

cdr3_nt: TGTGCCAGTAGACTCCTGTCGGGAGGTGGCTACACCTTC
cdr3_aa: CASRLLSGGGYTF
j_call: TRBJ1-2
cdr3_length: 13
d_call: -
v_call: TRBV19
clone_size: -

cdr3_nt: TGTGCCAGCAGCTCCGGGACAGGGCCGGGAAACTATGGCTACACCTTC
cdr3_aa: CASSSGTGPGNYGYTF
j_call: TRBJ1-2
cdr3_length: 16
d_call: TRBD1
v_call: TRBV9
clone_size: -

cdr3_nt: TGTGCCAGCCGGGAGGGCCGAACCGGGGAGCTGTTTTTT
cdr3_aa: CASREGRTGELFF
j_call: TRBJ2-2
cdr3_length: 13
d_call: TRBD2
v_call: TRBV12-3/TRBV12-4
clone_size: -

cdr3_nt: TGTGCCAGCAGCCTTCCGCGACGGGGTTCACCCCTCCACTTT
cdr3_aa: CASSLPRRGSPLHF
j_call: TRBJ1-6
cdr3_length: 14
d_call: -
v_call: TRBV7-9
clone_size: -

cdr3_nt: TGCGCCAGCAGTGGCCCTTCACAGGGGGACATTCAGTACTTC
cdr3_aa: CASSGPSQGDIQYF
j_call: TRBJ2-4
cdr3_length: 14
d_call: TRBD1
v_call: TRBV5-1
clone_size: -

cdr3_nt: TGTGCCAGCCTCGCGGCGGCGAGAAACACCATATATTTT
cdr3_aa: CASLAAARNTIYF
j_call: TRBJ1-3
cdr3_length: 13
d_call: -
v_call: TRBV6-5
clone_size: -

cdr3_nt: TGTGCAAGTCGCTTTCTAGCGTACAGCACAGATACGCAGTATTTT
cdr3_aa: CASRFLAYSTDTQYF
j_call: TRBJ2-3
cdr3_length: 15
d_call: -
v_call: TRBV12-2
clone_size: -

cdr3_nt: TGTGCCAGCAGCTTCGGGGGGCCGAACACTGAAGCTTTCTTT
cdr3_aa: CASSFGGPNTEAFF
j_call: TRBJ1-1
cdr3_length: 14
d_call: -
v_call: TRBV7-6
clone_size: -

cdr3_nt: TGTGCCAGTGCCGGGACAGCGTTCACCCCCGATACGCAGTATTTT
cdr3_aa: CASAGTAFTPDTQYF
j_call: TRBJ2-3
cdr3_length: 15
d_call: TRBD1
v_call: TRBV27
clone_size: -

cdr3_nt: TGTGCCAGTAGTCGGGACAGTCCCCCAGATACGCAGTATTTT
cdr3_aa: CASSRDSPPDTQYF
j_call: TRBJ2-3
cdr3_length: 14
d_call: TRBD1
v_call: TRBV19
clone_size: once

cdr3_nt: TGTGCCAGCAGTGAAGTATACGAGCAGTACTTC
cdr3_aa: CASSEVYEQYF
j_call: TRBJ2-7
cdr3_length: 11
d_call: -
v_call: TRBV2
clone_size: -

cdr3_nt: TGTGCCAGCAGTTACTCGACAGGGAGGAACCAGCCCCAGCATTTT
cdr3_aa: CASSYSTGRNQPQHF
j_call: TRBJ1-5
cdr3_length: 15
d_call: TRBD1
v_call: TRBV6-2/TRBV6-3
clone_size: -

cdr3_nt: TGCGCCAGCAGTCAATCTTTGATATCTCGGACTAGCGGTTGTCTCTACAATGAGCAGTTCTTC
cdr3_aa: CASSQSLISRTSGCLYNEQFF
j_call: TRBJ2-1
cdr3_length: 21
d_call: TRBD2
v_call: TRBV23-1
clone_size: -

cdr3_nt: TGTGCCAGCAGCGATGACAGCCAGCAGTTCTTC
cdr3_aa: CASSDDSQQFF
j_call: TRBJ2-1
cdr3_length: 11
d_call: -
v_call: TRBV2
clone_size: -

cdr3_nt: TGTGCCTGGAGTGTACGGGTTCGGGCTAATGAAAAACTGTTTTTT
cdr3_aa: CAWSVRVRANEKLFF
j_call: TRBJ1-4
cdr3_length: 15
d_call: -
v_call: TRBV30
clone_size: -

cdr3_nt: TGTGCCAGCAACCAGATGGAGAGCACAGATACGCAGTATTTT
cdr3_aa: CASNQMESTDTQYF
j_call: TRBJ2-3
cdr3_length: 14
d_call: -
v_call: TRBV2
clone_size: once

cdr3_nt: TGTGCCAGCAACAGGGCGGGGGAATACGAGCAGTACTTC
cdr3_aa: CASNRAGEYEQYF
j_call: TRBJ2-7
cdr3_length: 13
d_call: -
v_call: TRBV6-5
clone_size: -

cdr3_nt: TGTGCCAGCAGCGTAGAGGGACAGGGAACTCAGCCCCAGCATTTT
cdr3_aa: CASSVEGQGTQPQHF
j_call: TRBJ1-5
cdr3_length: 15
d_call: TRBD1
v_call: TRBV9
clone_size: -

cdr3_nt: TGTGCCAGCAGTTACTCGAACGGGGCAGGACAGGATGGCTACACCTTC
cdr3_aa: CASSYSNGAGQDGYTF
j_call: TRBJ1-2
cdr3_length: 16
d_call: TRBD1
v_call: TRBV6-6
clone_size: -

cdr3_nt: TGTGCCAGCAGCCTTCCGATGGGGGACAGTCTGTTCTACACCTTC
cdr3_aa: CASSLPMGDSLFYTF
j_call: TRBJ1-2
cdr3_length: 15
d_call: TRBD1
v_call: TRBV5-4
clone_size: -

cdr3_nt: TGTGCCAGCAGCGCGACTAGCGGGGCCTTTTGGGATACGCAGTATTTT
cdr3_aa: CASSATSGAFWDTQYF
j_call: TRBJ2-3
cdr3_length: 16
d_call: TRBD2
v_call: TRBV11-2
clone_size: many

cdr3_nt: TGTGCCAGCAGCTCCATCGGGGGGCATTCGGATACGCAGTATTTT
cdr3_aa: CASSSIGGHSDTQYF
j_call: TRBJ2-3
cdr3_length: 15
d_call: -
v_call: TRBV11-1
clone_size: -

cdr3_nt: TGTGCCAGCAGGGGGCCCCAAGAGACCCAGTACTTC
cdr3_aa: CASRGPQETQYF
j_call: TRBJ2-5
cdr3_length: 12
d_call: -
v_call: TRBV5-4
clone_size: -

cdr3_nt: TGTGCCAGCAGTCCCGGACTAGCGGTAGGCACAGATACGCAGTATTTT
cdr3_aa: CASSPGLAVGTDTQYF
j_call: TRBJ2-3
cdr3_length: 16
d_call: TRBD2
v_call: TRBV7-2
clone_size: -